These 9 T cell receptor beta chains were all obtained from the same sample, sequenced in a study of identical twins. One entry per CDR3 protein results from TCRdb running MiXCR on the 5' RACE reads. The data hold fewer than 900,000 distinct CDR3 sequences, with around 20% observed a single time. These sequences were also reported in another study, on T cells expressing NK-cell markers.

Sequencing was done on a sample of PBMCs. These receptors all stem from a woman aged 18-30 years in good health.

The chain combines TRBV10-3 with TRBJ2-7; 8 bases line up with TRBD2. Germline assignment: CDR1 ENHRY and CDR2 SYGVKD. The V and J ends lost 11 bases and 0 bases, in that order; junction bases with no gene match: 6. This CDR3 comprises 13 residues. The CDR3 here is CASSGSPSYEQYF. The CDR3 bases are TGTGCCTCAAGCGGGAGTCCCTCCTACGAGCAGTACTTC.

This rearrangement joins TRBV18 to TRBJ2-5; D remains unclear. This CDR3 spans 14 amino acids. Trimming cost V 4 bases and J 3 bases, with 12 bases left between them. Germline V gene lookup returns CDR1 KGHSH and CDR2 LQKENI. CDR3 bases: TGTGCCAGCTCACTTTATTGGGAAAAAGAGACCCAGTACTTC. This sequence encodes CASSLYWEKETQYF.

CDR3 protein: CSQVGLAVTDTQYF. The CDR3 DNA follows: TGCAGCCAGGTCGGTCTAGCGGTCACAGATACGCAGTATTTT. The chain joins TRBV20-1 to TRBJ2-3, with 7 bases matching TRBD2. This CDR3 is built from 14 residues. Germline CDR1 DFQATT, CDR2 SNEGSKA (reference sequence).

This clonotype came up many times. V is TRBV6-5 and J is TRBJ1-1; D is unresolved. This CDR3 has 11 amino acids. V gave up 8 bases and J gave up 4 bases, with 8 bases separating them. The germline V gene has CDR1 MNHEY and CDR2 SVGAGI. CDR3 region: CASQGFTEAFF. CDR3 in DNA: TGTGCCAGCCAAGGGTTCACTGAAGCTTTCTTT.

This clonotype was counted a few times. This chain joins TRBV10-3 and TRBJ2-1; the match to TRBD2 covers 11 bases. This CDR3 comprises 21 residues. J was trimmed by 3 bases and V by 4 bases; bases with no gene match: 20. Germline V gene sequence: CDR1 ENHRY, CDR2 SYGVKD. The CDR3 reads CAISAGLAGGLATDVYNEQFF. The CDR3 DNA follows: TGTGCCATCAGTGCTGGGCTAGCGGGGGGCCTCGCAACCGATGTCTACAATGAGCAGTTCTTC.

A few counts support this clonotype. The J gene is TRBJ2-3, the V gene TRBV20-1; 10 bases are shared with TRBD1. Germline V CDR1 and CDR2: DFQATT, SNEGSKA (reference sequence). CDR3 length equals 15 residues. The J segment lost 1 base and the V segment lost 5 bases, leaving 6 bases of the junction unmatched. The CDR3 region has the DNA TGCAGTGCTTTACGGGACAGGGGACGCACAGATACGCAGTATTTT. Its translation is CSALRDRGRTDTQYF.

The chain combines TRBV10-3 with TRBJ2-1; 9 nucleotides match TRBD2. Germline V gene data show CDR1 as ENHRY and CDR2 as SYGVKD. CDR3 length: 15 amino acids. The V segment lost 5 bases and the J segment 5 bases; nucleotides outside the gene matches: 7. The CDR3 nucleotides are TGTGCCATCAGTCTTAGCGGGAGCCGGGACAATGAGCAGTTCTTC. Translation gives CAISLSGSRDNEQFF.

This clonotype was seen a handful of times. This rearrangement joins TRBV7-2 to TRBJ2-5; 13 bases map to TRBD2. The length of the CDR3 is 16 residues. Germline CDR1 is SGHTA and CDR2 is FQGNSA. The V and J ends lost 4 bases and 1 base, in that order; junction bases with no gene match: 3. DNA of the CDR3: TGTGCCAGCAGCTCAACTAGCGGGAGGGCCCAAGAGACCCAGTACTTC. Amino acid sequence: CASSSTSGRAQETQYF. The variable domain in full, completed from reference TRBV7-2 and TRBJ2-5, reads GAGVSQSPSNKVTEKGKDVELRCDPISGHTALYWYRQSLGQGLEFLIYFQGNSAPDKSGLPSDRFSAERTGGSVSTLTIQRTQQEDSAVYLCASSSTSGRAQETQYFGPGTRLLVL.

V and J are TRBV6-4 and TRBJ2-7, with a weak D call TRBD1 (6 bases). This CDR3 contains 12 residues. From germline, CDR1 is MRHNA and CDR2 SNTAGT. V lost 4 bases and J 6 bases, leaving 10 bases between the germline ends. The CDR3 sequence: CASSGTAVEQYF. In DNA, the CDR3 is TGTGCCAGCAGTGGGACAGCGGTCGAGCAGTACTTC.